The T cell receptor (beta chain) described here comes from a study of blood T cell repertoires in COVID-19. As for the study in general: Samples taken during acute and convalescent COVID-19 were collected in the United States, Italy and Spain. PBMCs, B-cell-depleted T cells, or T cells were the source of the cDNA or gDNA that made up the material.

CDR3 length equals 13 residues. V lost 6 bases to trimming and J lost 5 bases, with 11 bases between them. The germline gives CDR1 SGHAT, CDR2 FQNNGV. Authors' analysis steps: Reference gene primer amplification gave nucleated cell count estimates. Data came from immunoSEQ multiplex PCR; TCRdb stores just in-frame clones and leaves some out. V and J calls and clone size are copied from that table; D and trimming were computed from the DNA. The sample yields 400,000 to 450,000 clones, about 91% seen once. The rearrangement joins TRBV11-2 to TRBJ2-1, with D possibly TRBD2 on 6 matching bases. The receptor's source is a woman in her 50s with COVID-19, enrolled during active disease. Sequenced sample: peripheral blood. The CDR3 here is CASRGLTDNEQFF. In DNA form, the CDR3 reads TGTGCCAGCAGGGGACTGACGGACAATGAGCAGTTCTTC.